These 18 T cell receptor beta chains were all obtained from the same sample, sequenced in a study of CD8+ T cells in alopecia areata. Extraction of RNA preceded its reverse transcription into cDNA, which served as the sequencing template. TCRdb's copy holds only in-frame clones and misses some; the assay was immunoSEQ multiplex PCR. The sample holds about 180,000 clones, around 71% seen once. The material sequenced was CD8+ T cells sorted from blood, taken at week 0. The source of these receptors is a human donor with alopecia areata.

The chain carries TRBV29-1 and TRBJ1-3; D remains ambiguous. Trimming removed 7 bases from V and 0 bases from J, with 16 bases in between. CDR1 and CDR2 (germline): SQVTM, ANQGSEA. The CDR3 covers 15 residues. The CDR3 is CSGERKQPSGNTIYF. The CDR3 DNA follows: TGCAGCGGTGAGAGAAAACAACCCTCTGGAAACACCATATATTTT.

CDR3 nucleotides: TGTGCCACCAAGAGGGGGCGCGGGGAGACCCAGTACTTC. Amino acids: CATKRGRGETQYF. The chain has TRBV15 and TRBJ2-5; 7 nucleotides agree with TRBD1. J lost 5 bases, V lost 7 bases, and 7 bases had no gene match. The CDR3 consists of 13 residues. Germline V gene lookup returns CDR1 LNHNV and CDR2 YYDKDF (reference sequence).

The CDR3 nucleotides are TGCAGCGTTGATTCGGACAGGGGGCCTTATGAGCAGTTCTTC. Protein sequence: CSVDSDRGPYEQFF. The V gene is TRBV29-1, the J gene TRBJ2-1; 11 bases agree with TRBD1. Trimming cost V 3 bases and J 8 bases; bases outside gene matches: 6. Germline loops: CDR1 SQVTM, CDR2 ANQGSEA. The CDR3 extends over 14 amino acids.

The J gene is TRBJ2-5, the V gene TRBV4-2, with 7 bases matching TRBD1. The ends lost 4 bases at V and 10 bases at J; junction bases unmatched: 15. This CDR3 contains 15 residues. In germline, CDR1 is LGHNA, CDR2 YNFKEQ. The CDR3 nucleotides are TGTGCCAGCAGCCGGGACAGCCTGGGCCCTGGGGACCAGTACTTC. Its translation: CASSRDSLGPGDQYF.

V and J are TRBV11-2 and TRBJ2-7; 7 bases map to TRBD1. CDR1 is SGHAT, CDR2 FQNNGV, per germline. Unmatched junction bases numbered 2, after V lost 3 bases and J lost 0 bases. The CDR3 has 14 residues. CDR3 in amino acids: CASSFGTASYEQYF. The CDR3 nucleotides read TGTGCCAGCAGCTTCGGGACAGCCTCCTACGAGCAGTACTTC.

The CDR3 nucleotides are TGTGCCAGCAGTGGGGGCAGGGACGGGATTTACGAGCAGTACTTC. This sequence encodes CASSGGRDGIYEQYF. The V and J genes are TRBV2 and TRBJ2-7, with D perhaps being TRBD1 or TRBD2 (5 bases each). This CDR3 comprises 15 residues. Germline CDR1 is SNHLY and CDR2 is FYNNEI. Trimming took off 4 bases at V and 4 bases at J, with 17 bases between the two ends.

V gene TRBV6-6 combines with J gene TRBJ1-6; D perhaps matches TRBD1 (5 bases). Between the trimmed V and J ends, which lost 5 bases and 9 bases, there was a span of 17 bases. Germline V gene data show CDR1 as MNHNY and CDR2 as SVGAGI (reference sequence). The CDR3 extends over 15 amino acids. CDR3: CASSPMGPKSSPLHF. CDR3 nucleotides: TGTGCCAGCAGTCCGATGGGGCCTAAGAGTTCACCCCTCCACTTT.

This chain uses TRBV5-6 with TRBJ1-4, with 9 bases that match TRBD1. Germline lookup yields CDR1 SGHDT and CDR2 YYEEEE. The ends lost 2 bases at V and 6 bases at J; junction bases unmatched: 2. The CDR3 covers 14 residues. This chain's CDR3 is CASSFGTGYEKLFF. CDR3 coding DNA: TGTGCCAGCAGCTTTGGGACAGGGTATGAAAAACTGTTTTTT.

The chain uses TRBV6-5 and TRBJ2-5; the D is unclear. Germline CDR1 is MNHEY and CDR2 is SVGAGI. This CDR3 contains 15 residues. V was pared by 2 bases and J by 0 bases, with 10 bases between. CDR3 nucleotides: TGTGCCAGCAGTTACCCGGTGGGTAACCAAGAGACCCAGTACTTC. Its translation: CASSYPVGNQETQYF.

The chain uses TRBV7-9 and TRBJ2-6; D is unclear. Trimming left V 1 base short and J 2 bases short, with 12 bases between. This CDR3 is 17 amino acids long. Germline V gives CDR1 SEHNR, CDR2 FQNEAQ (reference sequence). As DNA, the CDR3 is TGTGCCAGCAGCTTAGGGTTGTGGCTGGCTGGGGCCAACGTCCTGACTTTC. Translated: CASSLGLWLAGANVLTF. The full variable domain, its missing parts supplied by reference TRBV7-9 and TRBJ2-6, is DTGVSQNPRHKITKRGQNVTFRCDPISEHNRLYWYRQTLGQGPEFLTYFQNEAQLEKSRLLSDRFSAERPKGSFSTLEIQRTEQGDSAMYLCASSLGLWLAGANVLTFGAGSRLTVL.

The rearrangement uses TRBV4-1 and TRBJ2-5, with a tentative D call TRBD1 (6 bases). Trimming removed 0 bases from V and 9 bases from J, with 11 bases in between. Germline values: CDR1 MGHRA, CDR2 YSYEKL. The CDR3 loop spans 13 amino acids. CDR3 sequence (DNA): TGCGCCAGCAGCCAAGACCTGTCAGGGGCCCAGTACTTC. This codes for CASSQDLSGAQYF.

V gene TRBV5-6 combines with J gene TRBJ2-7; D gene uncertain. The germline V and J ends were trimmed by 4 bases and 7 bases, with 6 bases remaining between them. Germline-derived CDR1 and CDR2 are SGHDT and YYEEEE. This CDR3 contains 10 residues. The CDR3 DNA reads as TGTGCCAGCAGCGGGATTGAGCAGTACTTC. Amino acid sequence: CASSGIEQYF.

Notes on this clone: Other DNA variants within this sample encode the same CDR3. V usage is TRBV7-9 and J usage is TRBJ1-5; D possibly corresponds to TRBD1 (5 bases). The ends were cut back, 1 base at V and 8 bases at J, with 9 bases in the middle. Germline V gene data show CDR1 as SEHNR and CDR2 as FQNEAQ (reference sequence). This CDR3 spans 13 amino acids. The CDR3 reads CASSLVGGEPQHF. The CDR3 nucleotides are TGTGCCAGCAGCTTAGTTGGAGGGGAGCCCCAGCATTTT.

The chain combines TRBV15 with TRBJ2-1; D gene uncertain. Trimming left V 2 bases short and J 0 bases short, with 14 bases between. Germline lookup yields CDR1 LNHNV and CDR2 YYDKDF (reference sequence). The CDR3 is 17 amino acids. In DNA, the CDR3 is TGTGCCACCAGCAGATTCCCTAGGGATAGCTCCTACAATGAGCAGTTCTTC. Protein: CATSRFPRDSSYNEQFF.

The chain recombines TRBV6-1 with TRBJ1-2, with D unclear. V was cut by 2 bases and J by 8 bases, with 9 bases left in between. CDR1 is MNHNS and CDR2 is SASEGT in the germline V gene. The length of the CDR3 is 12 residues. The chain's CDR3 is CASSEIQIGYTF. The CDR3 DNA sequence: TGTGCCAGCAGTGAAATACAAATCGGCTACACCTTC.

This clone was counted a single time. The chain couples TRBV18 to TRBJ2-7; 7 nucleotides align to TRBD1. V lost 10 bases to trimming and J lost 3 bases; unmatched junction nucleotides: 9. The CDR3 has 13 residues. Germline V gives CDR1 KGHSH, CDR2 LQKENI. As DNA, the CDR3 is TGTGCCACCTCTCTTGGACAGGACTACGAGCAGTACTTC. Translated, it gives CATSLGQDYEQYF.

The chain links TRBV10-3 to TRBJ2-5; D gene unclear. Germline lookup yields CDR1 ENHRY and CDR2 SYGVKD. The V gene lost 3 bases and the J gene lost 2 bases, with 7 bases spanning the gap. The CDR3 totals 13 residues. In nucleotides, the CDR3 is TGTGCCATCAGTGACCCGGGTCAAGAGACCCAGTACTTC. It translates to CAISDPGQETQYF.

This clone is a singleton in its sample. Within the sample, other DNA sequences also encode this same CDR3. V is TRBV25-1 and J is TRBJ2-7; D gene ambiguous. Trimming stripped 3 bases from V and 4 bases from J, with 4 bases between. CDR3 size: 11 residues. The germline V gene has CDR1 MGHDK and CDR2 SYGVNS. CDR3 coding DNA: TGTGCCAGCAGTGACAGTTACGAGCAGTACTTC. It codes for CASSDSYEQYF.